These 24 T cell receptor beta chains share one sample of origin, sequenced in a study of T cell repertoires and leukemia-associated antigens (dated by TCRdb to between 2018 and 2021). Antigen specificity for these receptors is unknown. Libraries were built with 5' RACE. The sequencer was an Illumina MiSeq. The public reads were quality trimmed at Q25 with fastp and then assembled into clones with MiXCR by TCRdb, keeping productive beta chains. Rows are combined by CDR3 protein, so each entry shows the most common genes and DNA. The sample profile shows more than 12,000 distinct CDR3 sequences; roughly 38% of them were found once. Around 9% of the sample lies in the top ten. Sequenced input: CD3+ T cells sorted from blood and cultured. Receptors were obtained from a female donor in good health.

This chain connects TRBV5-1 to TRBJ2-2, with a possible D match to TRBD2 (5 bases). CDR1 is SGHRS and CDR2 is YFSETQ in the germline V gene. The V end lost 6 bases, the J end lost 6 bases, and 12 bases lay between the germline ends. There are 13 residues in the CDR3. In nucleotides, the CDR3 is TGCGCCAGCACCCCGGACTTCCCCGGGGAGCTGTTTTTT. It encodes CASTPDFPGELFF.

In the case of this clonotype: The junction shows a germline mismatch at one end, possibly a read error. This chain uses TRBV7-9 with TRBJ2-1; 9 bases fit TRBD2. There are 15 residues in the CDR3. The germline V gene encodes CDR1 SEHNR and CDR2 FQNEAQ (reference sequence). The CDR3 sequence is CASSLASGRLNEQSF. The CDR3, as DNA: TGTGCCAGCAGCTTAGCTAGCGGGAGATTAAATGAGCAGTCCTTC.

By frequency in the sample, this clonotype is medium-sized (0.01 to 0.1%). V usage is TRBV9 and J usage is TRBJ2-5; D possibly corresponds to TRBD2 (6 bases). The CDR3 extends over 15 amino acids. The germline V and J ends were trimmed by 0 bases and 1 base, with 10 bases remaining between them. The germline CDR1 and CDR2 sequences are SGDLS and YYNGEE. CDR3 sequence reads: CASSVGAGLQETQYF. The CDR3 coding sequence is TGTGCCAGCAGCGTAGGCGCGGGGCTCCAAGAGACCCAGTACTTC.

This clonotype has more than one count but fewer than ten. The rearrangement links TRBV20-1 to TRBJ1-4; D remains unclear. Germline-derived CDR1 and CDR2 are DFQATT and SNEGSKA (reference sequence). V was cut by 5 bases and J by 6 bases, with 16 bases left in between. This CDR3 has 14 residues. The CDR3 loop is CSAPGSTDYEKLFF. In nucleotides, the CDR3 is TGCAGTGCTCCTGGGTCCACGGACTATGAAAAACTGTTTTTT.

With respect to this clonotype: Mismatch with germline at one junction end may stem from a read error. V gene TRBV19 combines with J gene TRBJ2-7; TRBD1 agrees at 9 bases. Germline V CDR1 and CDR2: LNHDA, SQIVND (reference sequence). The CDR3 is 15 amino acids. The CDR3 region is CASGIRLTGGNEQYF. The CDR3 region has the DNA TGTGCCAGTGGTATCAGGTTAACAGGGGGCAACGAGCAGTACTTC.

In its sample, this clonotype is medium-sized. This chain connects TRBV12-3 or TRBV12-4 to TRBJ1-4; D is perhaps TRBD1 (6 bases). Deletions cut 4 bases from V and 8 bases from J, with 11 bases between. The length of the CDR3 is 13 residues. The CDR3 nucleotides are TGTGCCAGCAGTTACAGGGTTGACGAAAAACTGTTTTTT. It translates to CASSYRVDEKLFF.

This clonotype was seen many times. This chain connects TRBV11-2 to TRBJ2-5; 7 nucleotides line up with TRBD1. Germline V gene data show CDR1 as SGHAT and CDR2 as FQNNGV. This CDR3 has 14 amino acids. V gave up 5 bases and J gave up 2 bases; unmatched junction bases: 5. The CDR3 reads CASSRDRTQETQYF. The CDR3 DNA reads TGTGCCAGCAGCCGGGACAGAACTCAAGAGACCCAGTACTTC.

This clonotype was picked up many times. The J gene is TRBJ2-1, the V gene TRBV20-1; D may be TRBD2 (6 bases). Trimming stripped 2 bases from V and 5 bases from J, with 13 bases between. The CDR3 is made up of 14 amino acids. Germline-derived CDR1 and CDR2 are DFQATT and SNEGSKA (reference sequence). This CDR3 reads CSARSGTSNNEQFF. CDR3 DNA: TGCAGTGCTAGATCCGGGACTTCGAACAATGAGCAGTTCTTC.

The J gene is TRBJ2-1, the V gene TRBV27; the D is unclear. Between the trimmed V and J ends, which lost 5 bases and 0 bases, there was a span of 14 bases. CDR1 and CDR2 from the germline V gene are MNHEY and SMNVEV (reference sequence). The CDR3 totals 16 residues. The CDR3 loop reads CASSPTLVSSYNEQFF. In DNA form, the CDR3 reads TGTGCCAGCAGTCCCACCCTCGTTAGCTCCTACAATGAGCAGTTCTTC.

The chain uses TRBV5-1 and TRBJ2-1; D call uncertain. This CDR3 is built from 14 residues. Germline V gene sequence: CDR1 SGHRS, CDR2 YFSETQ. V was clipped by 5 bases and J by 8 bases, with 17 bases between them. The CDR3 DNA is TGCGCCAGCAGTCCTGGGATTTCTGACGATGAGCAGTTCTTC. As protein: CASSPGISDDEQFF.

Remarks on this clonotype: A read error may produce the germline difference seen at one junction end. The chain links TRBV18 to TRBJ1-2; 8 nucleotides match TRBD1. The germline V gene has CDR1 KGHSH and CDR2 LQKENI. The CDR3 totals 14 residues. The CDR3 sequence is CVSSPTGDGYGYTF. CDR3 coding DNA: TGTGTCAGCTCACCGACAGGGGATGGCTATGGCTACACCTTC.

DNA of the CDR3: TGCAGCGTGAACGGACTAGCGGGAGCCGAGCAGTACTTC. This codes for CSVNGLAGAEQYF. The gene calls are TRBV29-1 and TRBJ2-7, with 13 bases lining up with TRBD2. V lost 6 bases and J lost 6; bases outside the gene matches: 5. The CDR3 extends over 13 amino acids. The germline V gene encodes CDR1 SQVTM and CDR2 ANQGSEA.

In its sample, this clonotype was seen many times. V gene TRBV5-1 combines with J gene TRBJ2-1; D possibly corresponds to TRBD2 (5 bases). Trimming cost V 6 bases and J 1 base, with 14 bases left between them. This CDR3 is built from 15 residues. CDR1 is SGHRS, CDR2 YFSETQ, per germline. In nucleotides, the CDR3 is TGCGCCAGCAAGGACTCACCCCTTTCCTACAATGAGCAGTTCTTC. It yields the protein CASKDSPLSYNEQFF.

V is TRBV4-2 and J is TRBJ2-4, with TRBD2 identical over 10 bases. V dropped 3 bases and J dropped 0; count of bases not matched to a gene: 17. Germline V gene data show CDR1 as LGHNA and CDR2 as YNFKEQ. The CDR3 runs 21 residues. CDR3 protein: CASSQSDPAGTSAIAKNIQYF. CDR3 nucleotides: TGTGCCAGCAGCCAGTCGGATCCGGCCGGGACTAGCGCGATAGCCAAAAACATTCAGTACTTC.

On this clonotype itself: The CDR3 end shows no conserved phenylalanine or tryptophan, and so a read error is likely. CDR3 residues: CSARDTLAAPYEQYY. The CDR3 coding sequence is TGCAGTGCTAGGGATACACTAGCGGCCCCCTACGAGCAGTACTAC. This chain joins TRBV20-1 and TRBJ2-7, with TRBD2 matching 8 bases. CDR1 and CDR2 (germline): DFQATT, SNEGSKA (reference sequence). V dropped 3 bases and J dropped 2; count of bases not matched to a gene: 9. The CDR3 sequence is 15 residues long.

Here the CDR3 DNA reads TGTGCCAGCAGCCCAGCGCACTCCTACAATGAGCAGTTCTTC. Its translation is CASSPAHSYNEQFF. This rearrangement joins TRBV11-2 to TRBJ2-1, with D unclear. V lost 5 bases, J lost 0 bases, and 8 bases lay in between. Per germline, CDR1 SGHAT and CDR2 FQNNGV. CDR3 length equals 14 residues.

This clonotype was seen at least ten times. The chain combines TRBV30 with TRBJ2-7; D not resolved. There are 13 residues in the CDR3. Germline values: CDR1 GTSNPN, CDR2 SVGIG (reference sequence). Trimming stripped 0 bases from V and 0 bases from J, with 6 bases between. For the CDR3, the DNA is TGTGCCTGGAGTGTGGGTTCCTCCTACGAGCAGTACTTC. It specifies CAWSVGSSYEQYF.

Notes on this clonotype: Mismatch with germline at one junction end may stem from a read error. The gene calls are TRBV4-3 and TRBJ2-6; D perhaps matches TRBD1 (5 bases). CDR1 LGHNA and CDR2 YSLEER come from the germline V gene. The CDR3 contains 17 residues. The CDR3 here is CASSQGLHYYGANVLTF. For the CDR3, the DNA is TGCGCCAGCAGCCAAGGACTGCACTACTATGGGGCCAACGTCCTGACCTTC.

By share of the sample, this clonotype is medium-sized. The rearrangement links TRBV24-1 to TRBJ2-7; possibly TRBD1 for D (5 bases). Germline V gene data show CDR1 as KGHDR and CDR2 as SFDVKD. The V end lost 9 bases, the J end lost 3 bases, and 14 bases lay between the germline ends. The CDR3 extends over 13 amino acids. The CDR3 DNA reads as TGTGCCACCCGTGGACACGAACGCTACGAGCAGTACTTC. Its protein product is CATRGHERYEQYF.

The genes are TRBV7-9 and TRBJ1-1, with D possibly TRBD1 on 5 matching bases. The V end lost 5 bases, the J end lost 3 bases, and 16 bases lay between the germline ends. Germline CDR1 is SEHNR and CDR2 is FQNEAQ (reference sequence). The CDR3 totals 15 residues. The CDR3 loop is CASSPVGGMDTEAFF. The CDR3 coding sequence is TGTGCCAGCAGCCCGGTTGGGGGGATGGACACTGAAGCTTTCTTT.

The J gene is TRBJ1-1, the V gene TRBV20-1; weak D call: TRBD1 (5 bases). The CDR3 runs to 14 residues. Per the germline V gene, CDR1 is DFQATT and CDR2 is SNEGSKA (reference sequence). The CDR3 nucleotides are TGCAATGCCAGTCCCGGGACCCTGAACACTGAAGCTTTCTTT. As protein: CNASPGTLNTEAFF.

In this sample, this clonotype turned up a few times. The chain is built from TRBV5-1 and TRBJ2-4; 10 bases match TRBD2. J gave up 1 base and V 4 bases, and 14 bases lay outside the gene matches. Germline lookup yields CDR1 SGHRS and CDR2 YFSETQ. The CDR3 runs 19 residues. This CDR3 reads CASSHRAGGPVSAKNIQYF. As DNA, the CDR3 is TGCGCCAGCAGCCACAGAGCGGGAGGGCCAGTTTCGGCCAAAAACATTCAGTACTTC.

Points on this clonotype: Sequence at one end of the junction differs from germline and may be a read error. The chain couples TRBV20-1 to TRBJ2-1; D possibly corresponds to TRBD1 (6 bases). Germline CDR1 is DFQATT and CDR2 is SNEGSKA (reference sequence). The CDR3 runs to 14 residues. The CDR3 spells CSALPLDSGNEQSF. Written as DNA, the CDR3 is TGCAGTGCCCTCCCCCTGGACAGTGGCAATGAGCAGTCCTTC.

By share, this clonotype ranks as medium-sized. V gene TRBV29-1 combines with J gene TRBJ1-5; no firm D call. The V and J ends lost 3 bases and 2 bases respectively, with 14 bases between them. The CDR3 sequence is 15 residues long. Germline lookup yields CDR1 SQVTM and CDR2 ANQGSEA. CDR3 bases: TGCAGCGTTGAGGAAAGGAATTTGCGCAATCAGCCCCAGCATTTT. Its translation: CSVEERNLRNQPQHF.